The sequence of this T cell receptor beta chain was determined in a study of blood T cell repertoires in COVID-19. V shed 8 bases, J shed 6 bases, and the junction held 5 bases outside the gene matches. This CDR3 is 15 amino acids long. CDR1 is SGHAT, CDR2 FQNNGV, per germline. Original analysis: The assay estimated nucleated cells by amplifying reference gene primers. Using immunoSEQ multiplex PCR, the repertoire was profiled, and TCRdb retains in-frame clones only, with some absent. V, J and clone size are those of that table, while D and trimming were read from the DNA. There are some 150,000 clones in the sample; more than 65% occur only once, and roughly 3% lies in the top ten.

The rearrangement joins TRBV11-2 to TRBJ2-1, with TRBD2 matching 15 bases. This TCR was sampled from a human donor with acute or convalescent COVID-19. The donor label of this sample is uncertain. Material: peripheral blood. The DNA for the CDR3 is TGTGCCAGCGCGAGGACTAGCGGGGGGGTCAATGAGCAGTTCTTC. It translates to CASARTSGGVNEQFF.